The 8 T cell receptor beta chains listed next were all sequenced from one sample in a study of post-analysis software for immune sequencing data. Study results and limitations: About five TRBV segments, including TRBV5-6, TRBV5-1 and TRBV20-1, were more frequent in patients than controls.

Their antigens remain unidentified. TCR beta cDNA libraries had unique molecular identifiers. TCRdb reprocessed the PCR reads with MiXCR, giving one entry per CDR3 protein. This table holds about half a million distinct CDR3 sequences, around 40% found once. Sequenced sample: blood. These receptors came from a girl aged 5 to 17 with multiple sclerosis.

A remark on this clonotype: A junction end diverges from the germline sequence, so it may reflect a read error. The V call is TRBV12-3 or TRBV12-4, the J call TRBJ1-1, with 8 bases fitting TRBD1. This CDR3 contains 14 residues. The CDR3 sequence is CASSVTSGGAKAFF. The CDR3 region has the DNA TGCGCCAGCAGTGTGACCTCAGGGGGCGCGAAAGCTTTCTTT.

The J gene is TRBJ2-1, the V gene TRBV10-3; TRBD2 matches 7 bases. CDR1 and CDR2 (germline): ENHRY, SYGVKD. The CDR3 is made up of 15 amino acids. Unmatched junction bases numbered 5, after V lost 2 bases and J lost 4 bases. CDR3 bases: TGTGCCATCAGTGAGGTCAGCGGGGATTACAATGAGCAGTTCTTC. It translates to CAISEVSGDYNEQFF.

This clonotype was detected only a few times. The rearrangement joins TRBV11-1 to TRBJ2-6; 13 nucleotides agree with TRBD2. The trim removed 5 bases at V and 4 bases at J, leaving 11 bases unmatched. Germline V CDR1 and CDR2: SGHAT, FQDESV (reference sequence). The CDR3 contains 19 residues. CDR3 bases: TGTGCCAGCAGCCACCGAGGACTAGCGGGAGAGTCCGGGGCCAACGTCCTGACTTTC. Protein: CASSHRGLAGESGANVLTF.

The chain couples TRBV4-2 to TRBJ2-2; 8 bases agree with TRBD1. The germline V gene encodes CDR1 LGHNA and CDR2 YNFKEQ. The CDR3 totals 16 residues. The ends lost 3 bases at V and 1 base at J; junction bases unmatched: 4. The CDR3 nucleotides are TGTGCCAGCAGCCAGGCCGGGACAGGGAACACCGGGGAGCTGTTTTTT. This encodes CASSQAGTGNTGELFF.

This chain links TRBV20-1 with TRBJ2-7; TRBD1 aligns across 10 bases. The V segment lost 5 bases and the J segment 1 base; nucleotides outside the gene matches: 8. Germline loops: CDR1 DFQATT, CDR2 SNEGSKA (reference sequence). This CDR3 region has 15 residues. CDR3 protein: CSAEWGDRGSYEQYF. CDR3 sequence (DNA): TGCAGTGCTGAGTGGGGGGACAGGGGATCCTACGAGCAGTACTTC.

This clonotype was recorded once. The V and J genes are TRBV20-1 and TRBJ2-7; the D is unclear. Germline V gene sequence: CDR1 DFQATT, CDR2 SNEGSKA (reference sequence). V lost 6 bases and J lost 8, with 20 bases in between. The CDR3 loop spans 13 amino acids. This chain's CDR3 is CSAPAKTHIQQYF. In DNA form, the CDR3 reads TGCAGTGCACCAGCTAAGACCCACATCCAGCAGTACTTC.

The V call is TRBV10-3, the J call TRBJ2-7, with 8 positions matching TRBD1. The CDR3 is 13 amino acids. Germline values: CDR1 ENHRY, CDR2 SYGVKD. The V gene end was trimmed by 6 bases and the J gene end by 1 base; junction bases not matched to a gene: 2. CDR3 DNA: TGTGCCATCAGGGGACAGGAATCCTACGAGCAGTACTTC. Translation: CAIRGQESYEQYF.

CDR3 in amino acids: CASRHDGRPYEQFF. The CDR3, as DNA: TGCGCCAGCAGGCACGACGGCCGACCCTATGAGCAGTTCTTC. The chain links TRBV4-1 to TRBJ2-1; no reliable D call. This CDR3 comprises 14 residues. Germline V gene data show CDR1 as MGHRA and CDR2 as YSYEKL. V gave up 6 bases and J gave up 8 bases, with 17 bases separating them.